The following is a TCR beta chain sequence with its context. Its antigen is unknown. One junction end does not reproduce the germline sequence, and a read error may be involved. These data belong to a study of cytomegalovirus exposure and HLA in healthy donors. About the research overall: The Caucasian-associated ancestry cluster contained about 80% of the 398 genotyped donors.

Study-wide points: Later analysis showed most CMV-associated TCR beta chains appearing HLA-restricted. Researchers left out some V segments, among them TRBV6-2 and TRBV6-3, as indistinguishable. In a later analysis, a missense DCLRE1C variant was linked to TCR beta V- and J-gene trimming.

The PCR employed 60 Vbeta primers together with 13 Jbeta primers. This table comes from immunoSEQ multiplex PCR, and its TCRdb copy is limited to in-frame clones, with some not included. The table lists 130,000 to 150,000 clones, over 65% of them singletons. Germline CDR1 SGDLS, CDR2 YYNGEE. There are 13 residues in the CDR3. The receptor was isolated from a man between 18 and 35 years old in good health and CMV-seropositive. The sequencing sample was made of PBMCs. V is TRBV9 and J is TRBJ1-1; D unclear. This CDR3 is CASSVSEGKPSLF. CDR3 nucleotide sequence: TGTGCCAGCAGCGTTTCCGAGGGCAAGCCGTCCCTCTTT.